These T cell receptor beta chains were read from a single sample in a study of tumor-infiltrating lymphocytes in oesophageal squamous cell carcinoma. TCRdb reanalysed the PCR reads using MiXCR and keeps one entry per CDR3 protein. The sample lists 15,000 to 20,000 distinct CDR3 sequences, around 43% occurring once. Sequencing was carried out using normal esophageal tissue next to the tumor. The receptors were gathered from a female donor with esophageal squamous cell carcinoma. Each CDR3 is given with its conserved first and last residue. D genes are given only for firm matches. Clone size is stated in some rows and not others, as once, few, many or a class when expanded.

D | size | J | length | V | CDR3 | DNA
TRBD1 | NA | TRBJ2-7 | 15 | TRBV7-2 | CASSPRQGRGYEQYF | TGTGCCAGCAGCCCACGACAGGGTCGGGGCTACGAGCAGTACTTC
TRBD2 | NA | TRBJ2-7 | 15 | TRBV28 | CASSRIAGVGYEQYF | TGTGCCAGCAGCCGTATAGCGGGAGTGGGCTACGAGCAGTACTTC
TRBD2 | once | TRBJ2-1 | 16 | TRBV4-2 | CASRLTSGTSYNEQFF | TGTGCCAGCAGGTTGACTAGCGGGACCTCCTACAATGAGCAGTTCTTC
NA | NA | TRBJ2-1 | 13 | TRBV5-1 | CASSFDFYNEQFF | TGCGCCAGCAGCTTTGACTTCTACAATGAGCAGTTCTTC
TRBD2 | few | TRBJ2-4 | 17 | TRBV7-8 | CASSSSTSGRAKNIQYF | TGTGCCAGCAGCTCGTCGACCAGCGGGAGGGCGAAAAACATTCAGTACTTC
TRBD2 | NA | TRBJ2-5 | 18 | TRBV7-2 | CASSLRPSGRMRQETQYF | TGTGCCAGCAGCTTAAGGCCTAGCGGGAGAATGAGGCAAGAGACCCAGTACTTC
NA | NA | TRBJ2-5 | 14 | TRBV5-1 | CASSETAVRGTQYF | TGCGCCAGCAGCGAGACAGCCGTCCGTGGGACCCAGTACTTC
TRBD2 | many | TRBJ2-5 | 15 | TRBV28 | CASTLGVAGGREQYF | TGTGCCAGCACCTTGGGGGTGGCGGGAGGTCGGGAGCAGTACTTC
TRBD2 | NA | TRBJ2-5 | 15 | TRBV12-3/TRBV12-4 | CASSFSGGPQETQYF | TGTGCCAGCAGTTTCAGCGGGGGCCCCCAAGAGACCCAGTACTTC
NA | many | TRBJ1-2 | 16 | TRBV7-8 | CASSSSGEIPNYGYTF | TGTGCCAGCAGCTCCTCGGGTGAAATCCCTAACTATGGCTACACCTTC
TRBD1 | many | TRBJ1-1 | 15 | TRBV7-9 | CASSAAGGKNTEAFF | TGTGCCAGCAGCGCTGCAGGGGGTAAGAACACTGAAGCTTTCTTT
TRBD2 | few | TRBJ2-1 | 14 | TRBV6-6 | CASSYGTSGSGQFF | TGTGCCAGCAGTTATGGGACTAGCGGGAGCGGGCAGTTCTTC
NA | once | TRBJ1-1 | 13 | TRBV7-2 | CASSLATSGGSYF | TGTGCCAGCAGCCTAGCGACTAGCGGGGGGTCGTATTTT
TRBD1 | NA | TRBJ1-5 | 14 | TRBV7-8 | CASSLGQGEQPQHF | TGTGCCAGCAGCTTAGGACAGGGTGAGCAGCCCCAGCATTTT
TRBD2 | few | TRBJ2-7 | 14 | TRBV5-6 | CASSSGTSGYEQYF | TGTGCCAGCAGCTCGGGGACTAGCGGCTACGAGCAGTACTTC
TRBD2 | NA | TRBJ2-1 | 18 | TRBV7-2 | CASSLAFAGLAFGNEQFF | TGTGCCAGCAGCTTGGCCTTCGCGGGACTAGCATTTGGTAATGAGCAGTTCTTC
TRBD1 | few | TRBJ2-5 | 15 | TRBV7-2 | CASSLGARGSETQYF | TGTGCCAGCAGCTTAGGTGCCAGGGGGTCAGAGACCCAGTACTTC
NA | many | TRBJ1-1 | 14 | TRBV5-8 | CASSLAGGYTEAFF | TGTGCCAGCAGCTTGGCTGGGGGGTACACTGAAGCTTTCTTT
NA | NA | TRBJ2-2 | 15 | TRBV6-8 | CATLGKRAGTGELFF | TGTGCCACCCTGGGGAAGAGGGCAGGCACCGGGGAGCTGTTTTTT
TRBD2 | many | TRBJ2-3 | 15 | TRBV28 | CASTTTGLAADTQYF | TGTGCCAGCACCACGACGGGACTAGCAGCAGATACGCAGTATTTT
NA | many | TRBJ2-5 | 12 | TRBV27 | CASSLRQETQYF | TGTGCCAGCAGTTTGCGACAAGAGACCCAGTACTTC
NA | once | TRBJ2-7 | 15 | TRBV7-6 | CASSLAAESYNEQYF | TGTGCCAGCAGCTTAGCGGCGGAATCCTACAATGAGCAGTACTTC
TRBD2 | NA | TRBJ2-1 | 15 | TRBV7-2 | CASSLSGLAYNEQFF | TGTGCCAGCAGCCTATCGGGACTAGCGTACAATGAGCAGTTCTTC